This entry lists 9 T cell receptor beta chains sequenced from one sample in a study of blood T cell repertoires in COVID-19 (dated by TCRdb to about 2020). The protocol used for the library was the immunoSEQ multiplex PCR assay. TCRdb mirrors the immuneACCESS table, restricted to in-frame sequences. Some clones are absent from its copies; in checked studies, under half trace to an unresolved V gene, and the reason for the others is unknown. For this sample the table gives approximately 380,000 clones, of which around 85% were detected only once. Clones ranked in the top ten supply approximately 3.7% of the sample. The specimen sequenced was peripheral blood. The receptor source for this set is a woman aged 18-29 years with acute or convalescent COVID-19.

This chain uses TRBV5-1 with TRBJ2-7; D is perhaps TRBD1 (7 bases). CDR3 length: 15 residues. Trimming cost V 2 bases and J 5 bases, with 17 bases left between them. From germline, CDR1 is SGHRS and CDR2 YFSETQ. CDR3 DNA: TGCGCCAGCAGCTTTACAGGGGAGGTAAGCGACGAGCAGTACTTC. Protein: CASSFTGEVSDEQYF.

The V gene is TRBV4-1, the J gene TRBJ2-7; D possibly corresponds to TRBD2 (6 bases). Germline CDR1 MGHRA, CDR2 YSYEKL. Trimming took 3 bases from V and 5 from J, leaving 20 bases between them. This CDR3 is 16 amino acids long. The CDR3 reads CASSHARSGSRNEQYF. The CDR3 DNA follows: TGCGCCAGCAGCCACGCCCGTAGCGGTTCGAGGAACGAGCAGTACTTC.

V usage is TRBV14 and J usage is TRBJ2-3; TRBD2 agrees at 9 bases. V gave up 5 bases and J gave up 3 bases; unmatched junction bases: 12. Germline V lookup: CDR1 SGHDN, CDR2 FVKESK. This CDR3 is 17 amino acids long. DNA of the CDR3: TGTGCCAGCAGCGTTGCCTCCGGGGGACTAGCAACAGATACGCAGTATTTT. This codes for CASSVASGGLATDTQYF.

V and J are TRBV24-1 and TRBJ2-3; TRBD1 agrees at 8 bases. This CDR3 region has 15 residues. The trim removed 5 bases at V and 4 bases at J, leaving 7 bases unmatched. Germline-derived CDR1 and CDR2 are KGHDR and SFDVKD. CDR3 in DNA: TGTGCCACCAGTGTCCGGACAGGGACATCAGATACGCAGTATTTT. Its translation: CATSVRTGTSDTQYF.

For the CDR3, the DNA is TGTGCCAGCAGCCAAGTCGGGGACTCCTACGAGCAGTACTTC. Its translation: CASSQVGDSYEQYF. V usage is TRBV5-6 and J usage is TRBJ2-7, with D possibly being TRBD2 (5 bases). The germline V gene has CDR1 SGHDT and CDR2 YYEEEE. Trimming stripped 4 bases from V and 0 bases from J, with 11 bases between. This CDR3 spans 14 amino acids.

This clone occurred once. The V call is TRBV28, the J call TRBJ2-7; D ambiguous. Deletions cut 4 bases from V and 2 bases from J, with 12 bases between. The CDR3 contains 14 residues. The germline CDR1 and CDR2 sequences are MDHEN and SYDVKM. The CDR3 protein is CASSSGHSPYEQYF. In nucleotides, the CDR3 is TGTGCCAGCAGTTCAGGCCACTCCCCCTACGAGCAGTACTTC.

This chain uses TRBV10-2 with TRBJ1-1; D is unresolved. Germline CDR1 is WSHSY and CDR2 is SAAADI. V shed 10 bases and J shed 8 bases, with 11 bases lying between them. The CDR3 is 10 amino acids. DNA for the CDR3: TGCGCCACGCGAGGAGAAGAAGCTTTCTTT. It specifies CATRGEEAFF.

This chain connects TRBV10-1 to TRBJ2-1; 8 nucleotides agree with TRBD2. From germline, CDR1 is WNHNN and CDR2 SYGVQD (reference sequence). The CDR3 contains 15 residues. V was pared by 4 bases and J by 1 base, with 3 bases of the junction left unmatched. The CDR3 loop reads CASSALAGSYNEQFF. The CDR3 nucleotides read TGCGCCAGCAGTGCTCTAGCGGGTTCCTACAATGAGCAGTTCTTC.

The chain recombines TRBV18 with TRBJ2-1; D is perhaps TRBD2 (6 bases). CDR1 is KGHSH and CDR2 is LQKENI in the germline V gene. The CDR3 extends over 14 amino acids. Trimming removed 7 bases at V and 5 bases at J, with 15 bases between. CDR3 region: CASYRDLINNEQFF. DNA of the CDR3: TGTGCCAGCTACCGGGACTTAATAAACAATGAGCAGTTCTTC.